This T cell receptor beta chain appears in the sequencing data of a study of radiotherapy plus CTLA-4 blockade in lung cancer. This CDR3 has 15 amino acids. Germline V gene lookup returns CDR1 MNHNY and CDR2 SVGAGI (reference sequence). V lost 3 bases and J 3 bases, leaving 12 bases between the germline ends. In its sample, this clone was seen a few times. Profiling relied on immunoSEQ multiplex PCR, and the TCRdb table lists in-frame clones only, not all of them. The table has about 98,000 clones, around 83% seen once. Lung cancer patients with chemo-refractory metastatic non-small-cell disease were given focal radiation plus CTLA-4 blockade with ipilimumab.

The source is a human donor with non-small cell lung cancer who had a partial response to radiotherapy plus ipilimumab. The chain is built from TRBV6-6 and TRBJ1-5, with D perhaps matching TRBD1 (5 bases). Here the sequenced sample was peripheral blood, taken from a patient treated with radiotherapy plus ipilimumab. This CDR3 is CASSYYPGINQPQHF. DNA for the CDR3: TGTGCCAGCAGTTATTATCCAGGGATCAATCAGCCCCAGCATTTT.